This T cell receptor (beta chain) stems from a study of tumor and adjacent non-tumor tissue in lung cancer. Study at large: Stage I to III disease affected roughly ten men and 5 women aged roughly 31 to 76. Findings and caveats of the study: Significantly higher TCR diversity was found in tumor than normal lung.

Note on this clonotype: Its antigen remains unidentified. This may arise from a read error, as a much more abundant clone is one base away.

Trimming removed 7 bases from V and 0 bases from J, with 9 bases in between. Germline V gene lookup returns CDR1 SEHNR and CDR2 FQNEAQ (reference sequence). This CDR3 spans 14 amino acids. The template was RNA from unsorted bulk tissue. A modified ARM-PCR protocol with three rounds of nested PCR amplified TCRbeta. TCRdb re-called the multiplex PCR reads through MiXCR, storing one row per CDR3 protein. The sample shows approximately 71,000 distinct CDR3 sequences, 60% of them seen only once. This TCR derives from a man over 45 with non-small cell lung cancer. Sequencing was performed on lung tumor tissue. The gene calls are TRBV7-9 and TRBJ1-4; D remains unclear. CDR3 coding DNA: TGTGCCAGCATCGGATTAGCAACTAATGAAAAACTGTTTTTT. Protein sequence: CASIGLATNEKLFF. Drawing the rest from reference TRBV7-9 and TRBJ1-4, the complete variable domain is DTGVSQNPRHKITKRGQNVTFRCDPISEHNRLYWYRQTLGQGPEFLTYFQNEAQLEKSRLLSDRFSAERPKGSFSTLEIQRTEQGDSAMYLCASIGLATNEKLFFGSGTQLSVL.